This T cell receptor beta chain appears in the sequencing data of a study of blood T cell repertoires in COVID-19. CDR3 size: 12 residues. Germline loops: CDR1 LGHDT, CDR2 YNNKEL (reference sequence). V lost 5 bases and J lost 5, with 7 bases in between. Authors' data handling: From reference gene primer amplification, estimates of nucleated cell counts were derived. The method was immunoSEQ multiplex PCR; TCRdb's version includes in-frame clones alone and lacks a portion of them. The V and J calls and the clone size are those of that table, but D and trimming were determined from the DNA. The data show approximately 390,000 clones, 88% seen once. Assignments of participants to cohorts depended upon their own reported clinical history.

The V and J genes are TRBV3-1 (or the pseudogene TRBV3-2) and TRBJ2-1, with D hard to call. The source material was PBMCs or T cells enriched from blood (not recorded which). The receptor's source is a woman aged 35 to 49 with acute COVID-19. CDR3 in DNA: TGTGCCAGCAGCTTACAGCACAATGAGCAGTTCTTC. Amino acids: CASSLQHNEQFF.